This T cell receptor (beta chain) emerged from a study of blood T cells in healthy people across ages (dated by TCRdb to between 2014 and 2017). Looking at the study overall: Template switching captured roughly one uniquely barcoded TCR beta cDNA molecule per two T cells in model experiments. Using deep sequencing normalized with unique cDNA molecular identifiers, the study measured how TCR beta repertoire diversity changes with age. Four age groups were formed from the donors: young (average roughly 16 years), middle-aged (around 37), aged (around 68) and long-lived (less than 85). To avoid experimental bias, donors of different ages were randomly spread across the sequencing lanes. The study analyzed two additional independent replicas of 1 million unique cDNA reads from the same blood draw for two donors, one aged 18 to 30 and one aged 80 or older. Overall study outcomes, separate from this receptor: Because profiling used bulk unsorted PBMCs, naive and antigen-experienced compartments could not be compared conclusively. The long-lived group showed more naive CD4+ T cells, fewer expanded clones and increased TCR diversity than the aged group, suggesting age selection. As age increased, observed TCR beta diversity per million T cells dropped in a roughly linear way, and a significant reduction was already evident by age 40. A strong correlation was found between observed TCR beta diversity and the percentage of naive T cells measured by flow cytometry. The CMV infection status of donors was not known, potentially confounding age-related changes in expanded clonotypes. Total diversity estimates from one million sequenced T cells were considered lower bounds and underestimates.

V is reduced by 5 bases and J by 5 bases, leaving a spacing of 10 bases between them. CDR1 and CDR2 (SEHNR, FQNEAQ) derive from the germline V gene (reference sequence). The CDR3 starts with the cysteine, ends with the phenylalanine, and has 13 residues. The entry retains the CDR3 DNA only, 39 bases that are in frame from base 1. Library preparation employed 5' RACE. The sequencer was an Illumina HiSeq 2500. A second roughly 6 to 11 cycle PCR used a sample-barcoded 5' primer and a J-beta primer mix. Each TCR beta cDNA molecule received a unique molecular identifier from a template-switch 5' adaptor carrying 12 random nucleotides. Each sample yielded at least 2.5 million CDR3-containing paired-end reads. First-strand cDNA was synthesized from all RNA with the Mint cDNA synthesis kit, primed by a TRBC-specific oligonucleotide. Following uracil-DNA glycosylase treatment, a first 18-cycle PCR with universal primers M1SS and BC2_uni_R was performed on all cDNA. Per the source publication's procedure: For normalization, 1 million high-quality reads were randomly selected from each sample, with every read carrying a distinct molecular identifier. Reads with shared molecular identifiers were discarded instead of being binned into consensus sequences. CDR3 identification, clonotype clustering and error correction used MiTCR with a Q25 quality threshold and the strictest error-elimination algorithm. A nonparametric unseen species model with Euler transformation was used to estimate a lower bound on total TCR beta diversity. The raw public data were reprocessed by TCRdb itself: fastp quality trimming at Q25, MiXCR clonotype calling, in-frame beta chains only. Rows are combined by CDR3 protein, so each entry shows the most common genes and DNA. The V and J calls were determined by TCRdb, not by the authors. The sample has under 850,000 distinct CDR3 sequences on record, under 40% of them singletons. Together, the top ten hold 10% to 15% of the sample.

This clonotype was seen a handful of times. Its antigen is not yet known. Base-call qualities are not available, and no considerably larger clone is one nucleotide away. Donors were 35 to 40 systemically healthy Caucasian individuals from Russia aged 6 to 90 years. Each donor gave 8 to 10 milliliters of peripheral blood, drawn into EDTA-treated Vacutainer tubes. Ficoll-Paque density-gradient centrifugation was used to isolate PBMCs, with at least 7 million obtained per sample. Total RNA was extracted from PBMCs with Trizol reagent, with at least 6 micrograms obtained per sample. The percentages of naive CD45RAhigh/CD27high T cells were determined by flow cytometry on a PBMC aliquot from every donor.

The sequenced material came from blood. In this chain, TRBV7-9 is recombined with TRBJ2-1; the best D guess is TRBD1, with 5 bases matching. This clonotype was obtained from a young man in good health. The CDR3 reads as follows: CASSARQNNEQFF. The DNA sequence is TGTGCCAGCAGCGCCCGACAGAACAATGAGCAGTTCTTC.